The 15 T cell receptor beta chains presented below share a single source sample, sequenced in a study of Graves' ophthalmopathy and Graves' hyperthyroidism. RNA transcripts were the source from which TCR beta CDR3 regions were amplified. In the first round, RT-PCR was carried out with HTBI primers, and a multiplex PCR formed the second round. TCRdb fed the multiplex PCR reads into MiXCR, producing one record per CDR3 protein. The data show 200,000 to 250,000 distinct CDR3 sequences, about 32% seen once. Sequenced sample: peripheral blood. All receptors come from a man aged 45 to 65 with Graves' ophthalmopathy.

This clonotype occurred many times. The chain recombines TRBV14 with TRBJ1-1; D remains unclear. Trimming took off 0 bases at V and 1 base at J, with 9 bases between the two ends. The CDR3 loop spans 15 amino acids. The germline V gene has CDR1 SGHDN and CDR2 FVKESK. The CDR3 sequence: CASSQDLLGNTEAFF. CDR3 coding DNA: TGTGCCAGCAGCCAAGATCTGTTGGGGAACACTGAAGCTTTCTTT.

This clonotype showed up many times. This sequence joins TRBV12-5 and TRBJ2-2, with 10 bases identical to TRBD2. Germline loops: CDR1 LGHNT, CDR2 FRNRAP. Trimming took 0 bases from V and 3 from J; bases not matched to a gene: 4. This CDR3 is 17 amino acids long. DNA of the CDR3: TGTGCTAGTGGTTTGGTACGCAGCGGGAGGGACACCGGGGAGCTGTTTTTT. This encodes CASGLVRSGRDTGELFF.

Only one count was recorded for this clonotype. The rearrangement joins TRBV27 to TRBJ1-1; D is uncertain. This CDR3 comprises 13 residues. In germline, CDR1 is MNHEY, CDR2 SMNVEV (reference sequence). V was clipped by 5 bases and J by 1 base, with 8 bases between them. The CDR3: CASSLYENTEAFF. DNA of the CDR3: TGTGCCAGCAGTCTTTATGAGAACACTGAAGCTTTCTTT.

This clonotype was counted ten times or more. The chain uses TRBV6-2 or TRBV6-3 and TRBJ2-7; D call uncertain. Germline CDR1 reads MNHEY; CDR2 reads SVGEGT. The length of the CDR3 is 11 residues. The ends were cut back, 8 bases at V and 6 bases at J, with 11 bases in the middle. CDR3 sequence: CASGSMSEQYF. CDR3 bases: TGTGCCAGCGGGTCTATGTCCGAGCAGTACTTC.

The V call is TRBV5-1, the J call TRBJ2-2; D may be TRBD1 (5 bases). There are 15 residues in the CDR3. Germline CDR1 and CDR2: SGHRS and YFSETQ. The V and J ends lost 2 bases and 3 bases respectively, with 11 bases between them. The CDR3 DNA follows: TGCGCCAGCAGCTTAAAAACAGGCGACACCGGGGAGCTGTTTTTT. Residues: CASSLKTGDTGELFF.

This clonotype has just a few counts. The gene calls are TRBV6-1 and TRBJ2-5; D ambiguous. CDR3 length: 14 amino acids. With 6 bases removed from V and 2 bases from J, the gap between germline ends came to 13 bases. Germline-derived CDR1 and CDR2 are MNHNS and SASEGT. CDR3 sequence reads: CASSPMAVQETQYF. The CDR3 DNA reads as TGTGCCAGCAGCCCGATGGCGGTTCAAGAGACCCAGTACTTC.

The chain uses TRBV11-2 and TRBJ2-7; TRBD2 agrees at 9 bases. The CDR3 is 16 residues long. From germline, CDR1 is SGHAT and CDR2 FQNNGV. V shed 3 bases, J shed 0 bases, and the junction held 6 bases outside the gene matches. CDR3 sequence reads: CASSFFSGSLSYEQYF. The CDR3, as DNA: TGTGCCAGCAGCTTTTTTAGCGGGAGTCTCTCCTACGAGCAGTACTTC.

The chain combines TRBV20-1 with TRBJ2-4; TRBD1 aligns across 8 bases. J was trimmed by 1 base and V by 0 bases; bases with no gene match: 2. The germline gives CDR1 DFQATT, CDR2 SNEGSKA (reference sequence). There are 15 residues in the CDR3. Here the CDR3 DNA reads TGCAGTGCTAGAGATCAGGGGGCTGCCAAAAACATTCAGTACTTC. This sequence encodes CSARDQGAAKNIQYF.

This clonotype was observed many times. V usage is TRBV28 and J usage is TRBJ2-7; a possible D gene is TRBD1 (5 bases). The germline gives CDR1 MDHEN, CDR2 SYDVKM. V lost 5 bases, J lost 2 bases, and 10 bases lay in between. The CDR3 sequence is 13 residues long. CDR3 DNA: TGTGCCAGCAGTCCTGGACAAACCTACGAGCAGTACTTC. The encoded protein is CASSPGQTYEQYF.

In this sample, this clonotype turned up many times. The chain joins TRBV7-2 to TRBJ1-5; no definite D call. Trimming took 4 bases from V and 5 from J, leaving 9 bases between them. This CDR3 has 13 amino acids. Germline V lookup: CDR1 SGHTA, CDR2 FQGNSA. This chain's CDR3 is CASSSGNYQPQHF. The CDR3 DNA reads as TGTGCCAGCAGCTCCGGGAACTATCAGCCCCAGCATTTT.

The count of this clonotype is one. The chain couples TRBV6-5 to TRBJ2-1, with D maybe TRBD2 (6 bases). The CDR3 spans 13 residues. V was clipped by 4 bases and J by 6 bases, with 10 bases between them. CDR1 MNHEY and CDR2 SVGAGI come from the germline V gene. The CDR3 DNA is TGTGCCAGCAGTTTATGGGAGGTCAATGAGCAGTTCTTC. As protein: CASSLWEVNEQFF.

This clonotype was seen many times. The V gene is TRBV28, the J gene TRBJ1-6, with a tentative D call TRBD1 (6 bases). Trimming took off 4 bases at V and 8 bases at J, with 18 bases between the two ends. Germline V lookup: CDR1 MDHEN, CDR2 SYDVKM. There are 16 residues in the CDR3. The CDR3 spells CASSYGQLWGYSPLHF. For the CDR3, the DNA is TGTGCCAGCAGTTACGGACAGCTTTGGGGATATTCACCCCTCCACTTT.

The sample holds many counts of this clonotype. In DNA, the CDR3 is TGTGCCATCACTGGGACTAGCGATTCCTACGAGCAGTACTTC. Amino acid sequence: CAITGTSDSYEQYF. The gene calls are TRBV10-3 and TRBJ2-7; 10 positions agree with TRBD2. The CDR3 has 14 amino acids. V lost 7 bases and J lost 1; bases outside the gene matches: 4. The V gene's germline CDR1 is ENHRY and CDR2 SYGVKD.

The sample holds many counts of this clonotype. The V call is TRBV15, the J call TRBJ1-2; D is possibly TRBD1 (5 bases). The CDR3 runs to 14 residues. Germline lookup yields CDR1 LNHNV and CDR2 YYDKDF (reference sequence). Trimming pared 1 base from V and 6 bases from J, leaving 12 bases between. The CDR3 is CATSRGGPSDGYTF. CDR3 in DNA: TGTGCCACCAGCAGAGGGGGCCCCAGTGATGGCTACACCTTC. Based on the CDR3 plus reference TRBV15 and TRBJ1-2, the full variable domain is DAMVIQNPRYQVTQFGKPVTLSCSQTLNHNVMYWYQQKSSQAPKLLFHYYDKDFNNEADTPDNFQSRRPNTSFCFLDIRSPGLGDTAMYLCATSRGGPSDGYTFGSGTRLTVV.

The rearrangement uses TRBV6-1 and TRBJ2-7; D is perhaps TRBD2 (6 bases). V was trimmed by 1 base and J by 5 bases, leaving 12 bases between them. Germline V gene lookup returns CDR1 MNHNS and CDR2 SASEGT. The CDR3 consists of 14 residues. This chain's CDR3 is CASSEVEEGNEQYF. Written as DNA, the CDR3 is TGTGCCAGCAGTGAAGTGGAGGAGGGGAACGAGCAGTACTTC.